These T cell receptor beta chains were read from a single sample in a study of cytomegalovirus exposure and HLA in healthy donors. Generated by immunoSEQ multiplex PCR, the TCRdb table keeps only in-frame clones and is missing some. The repertoire holds roughly 100,000 clones, around 68% seen once, with about 4.4% in the top ten. Source material: PBMCs. These receptor sequences come from a human donor in good health. CDR3s include the opening cysteine and the closing phenylalanine or tryptophan. The order of the fields is CDR3 DNA, CDR3 protein, D gene, V gene, clone size, J gene. A D gene is named only where the DNA matches it firmly. Clone size is shown for a subset of rows, as once, few, many or a class of expanded clone.

TGTGCCAGCAGCTTAGAACCTAACAATGAGCAGTTCTTC	CASSLEPNNEQFF	-	TRBV7-9	few	TRBJ2-1
TGTGCCAGCACCTCGAACGGACTAGCGGGAGAAGAGACCCAGTACTTC	CASTSNGLAGEETQYF	TRBD2	TRBV7-2	few	TRBJ2-5
TGTGCCAGCAGCCCGACGGGGGTAAATACAGATACGCAGTATTTT	CASSPTGVNTDTQYF	-	TRBV9	-	TRBJ2-3
TGTGCCAGCAGGAGCGCCGGCATGAACACTGAAGCTTTCTTT	CASRSAGMNTEAFF	-	TRBV7-9	-	TRBJ1-1
TGTGCCAGCAGTATGCGGGACAGTATAGGTCATTTT	CASSMRDSIGHF	TRBD1	TRBV6-1	-	TRBJ1-5
TGTGCCAGCAGATTCCGGGACTGGAGCTCCTACGAGCAGTACTTC	CASRFRDWSSYEQYF	-	TRBV28	-	TRBJ2-7
TGTGCCAGCAGTTTATCAATGATGGTTACAGGGGGCAATCAGCCCCAGCATTTT	CASSLSMMVTGGNQPQHF	TRBD1	TRBV27	-	TRBJ1-5
TGCGCCAGCAGCGAGGGTACTAGCGGGTACACCTACGAGCAGTACTTC	CASSEGTSGYTYEQYF	TRBD2	TRBV5-1	-	TRBJ2-7
TGTGCCTGGAGGAAGACAGGGGCCTCCTACGAGCAGTACTTC	CAWRKTGASYEQYF	TRBD1	TRBV30	few	TRBJ2-7
TGTGCCAGCAGCCGCGGGGACAGAACTTATGGCTACACCTTC	CASSRGDRTYGYTF	TRBD1	TRBV27	-	TRBJ1-2
TGTGCCAGCAGCCCAGGACAGGGCTCCTACGAGCAGTACTTC	CASSPGQGSYEQYF	TRBD1	TRBV5-6	few	TRBJ2-7
TGTGCCAGCAGCAATTGCCCCAGCGCGGTACCCTACGAGCAGTACTTC	CASSNCPSAVPYEQYF	-	TRBV21-1	-	TRBJ2-7
TGCGCCAGCAGCTTGATTGTAGCGGGAGATGTTTACAATGAGCAGTTCTTC	CASSLIVAGDVYNEQFF	TRBD2	TRBV5-1	-	TRBJ2-1
TGTGCCAGCAGCTTCACAGGGGGCAGCAATCAGCCCCAGCATTTT	CASSFTGGSNQPQHF	TRBD1	TRBV5-5	-	TRBJ1-5
TGTGCCAGCAGTATACAGGGAGTCGGCACAGATACGCAGTATTTT	CASSIQGVGTDTQYF	-	TRBV2	-	TRBJ2-3
TGTGCCAGCAGCGCGGACAGGGGAGACAATGAGCAGTTCTTC	CASSADRGDNEQFF	TRBD1	TRBV9	once	TRBJ2-1
TGTGCCATCAGTGAGCCCCAGCGGGACAGGGTATCAGGAAACACCATATATTTT	CAISEPQRDRVSGNTIYF	TRBD1	TRBV10-3	few	TRBJ1-3
TGTGCCAGCAGCTTAGAGTCTAGTTCCGGGGAGCTGTTTTTT	CASSLESSSGELFF	-	TRBV7-9	-	TRBJ2-2
TGTGCCAGCAGCTTAGATACTTATGGCTACACCTTC	CASSLDTYGYTF	-	TRBV7-9	once	TRBJ1-2
TGTGCCAGCAGTAAATCCGGGACAGGGACCACTGAAGCTTTCTTT	CASSKSGTGTTEAFF	TRBD1	TRBV6-1	few	TRBJ1-1
TGTGCCAGCAGCTGGAGCCTAGCGGGAGCTCTTGACAATGAGCAGTTCTTC	CASSWSLAGALDNEQFF	TRBD2	TRBV9	once	TRBJ2-1
TGCGCCAGCAGCCAAGATCTGGCGGGAGGGCGGGATGAGCAGTTCTTC	CASSQDLAGGRDEQFF	TRBD2	TRBV4-1	few	TRBJ2-1
TGTGCCAGTAGTACGGGGACGAACACCGGGGAGCTGTTTTTT	CASSTGTNTGELFF	-	TRBV19	-	TRBJ2-2
TGTGCCAGCAGCTTGCTGGCGGCCCAAGAGACCCAGTACTTC	CASSLLAAQETQYF	-	TRBV5-6	-	TRBJ2-5
TGTGCCAGCAGCTTACTAAGGGGACAGGGGATCTATGGCTACACCTTC	CASSLLRGQGIYGYTF	TRBD1	TRBV7-9	-	TRBJ1-2
TGCGCCAGCAGCCCCCGGACAGGGGAGAACATTCAGTACTTC	CASSPRTGENIQYF	TRBD1	TRBV5-1	-	TRBJ2-4
TGTGCCAGCAGCGGACTAGCGGGAGGGTCTGGGGCCAACGTCCTGACTTTC	CASSGLAGGSGANVLTF	TRBD2	TRBV27	-	TRBJ2-6
TGTGCCAGCAGCTTAATGGGTGGAGTCACAGATACGCAGTATTTT	CASSLMGGVTDTQYF	-	TRBV11-2	-	TRBJ2-3
TGTGCCAGCAGTGAAAGACTAGTCTCCTACAATGAGCAGTTCTTC	CASSERLVSYNEQFF	-	TRBV2	-	TRBJ2-1
TGCGCCAGCAGCTTGGCAGAAGGCGGGTCCTACGAGCAGTACTTC	CASSLAEGGSYEQYF	-	TRBV5-1	once	TRBJ2-7
TGTGCCAGCAGCCCAGGGCAATTTAATGAAAAACTGTTTTTT	CASSPGQFNEKLFF	-	TRBV7-9	-	TRBJ1-4
TGTGCCAGCAGCCCAATGGGACTAGAAGAGACCCAGTACTTC	CASSPMGLEETQYF	TRBD2	TRBV6-1	-	TRBJ2-5
TGTGCCAGCAGCTACGGACAGGGGGACGACAATGAGCAGTTCTTC	CASSYGQGDDNEQFF	TRBD1	TRBV7-9	few	TRBJ2-1
TGTGCCAGCAGCAAAGTTAGGTGCCGGGACAGGGGGCCTAGCACAGATACGCAGTATTTT	CASSKVRCRDRGPSTDTQYF	-	TRBV21-1	-	TRBJ2-3
TGTGCCTGGAGTGGGGCGGGGAGGGACAACGGGGAGCTGTTTTTT	CAWSGAGRDNGELFF	-	TRBV30	few	TRBJ2-2
TGCGCCAGCAGCCAAGAGGGTGTAGTAGCGGCGAACACCGGGGAGCTGTTTTTT	CASSQEGVVAANTGELFF	-	TRBV4-1	-	TRBJ2-2
TGCGCCAGCAGCTCGGAGCCACAGGGTTGGAGTAATTCACCCCTCCACTTT	CASSSEPQGWSNSPLHF	-	TRBV5-1	-	TRBJ1-6
TGTGCCTGGAGTGGGTCGCCTGGGGCGGGGATTGTGGATACGCAGTATTTT	CAWSGSPGAGIVDTQYF	-	TRBV30	-	TRBJ2-3
TGTGCCAGCAGTCCACGAATGACAGGGGGGGATGAGCAGTTCTTC	CASSPRMTGGDEQFF	TRBD1	TRBV27	-	TRBJ2-1
TGTGCCAGCAGGGTAGCGGGGGGCACAGATACGCAGTATTTT	CASRVAGGTDTQYF	TRBD2	TRBV2	-	TRBJ2-3
TGTGCCAGCAGCGTAGAGGCTAGCGGCCGTCGTGAGCAGTTCTTC	CASSVEASGRREQFF	TRBD2	TRBV9	-	TRBJ2-1
TGCGCCAGCAGCTTGGTGGCAGGGGTTAATGAAAAACTGTTTTTT	CASSLVAGVNEKLFF	-	TRBV5-1	-	TRBJ1-4
TGTGCCAGCTCACCACCCGGGACTACCTACAATGAGCAGTTCTTC	CASSPPGTTYNEQFF	TRBD2	TRBV18	few	TRBJ2-1
TGCGCCAGCAGCGCCTCCCCTTCCGGGACAGGTTCTCGGAGGGAAAAACTGTTTTTT	CASSASPSGTGSRREKLFF	TRBD1	TRBV5-1	-	TRBJ1-4
TGCGCCAGCAGGGGACAGGGGGCCTCCTACGAGCAGTACTTC	CASRGQGASYEQYF	TRBD1	TRBV10-2	-	TRBJ2-7
TGTGCCAGCAGTTCGGAACTAGAATACGAGCAGTACTTC	CASSSELEYEQYF	-	TRBV7-9	-	TRBJ2-7
TGTGCCAGCAGCGCGCAGGGGGTCCCCTACGAGCAGTACTTC	CASSAQGVPYEQYF	TRBD1	TRBV27	-	TRBJ2-7
TGTGCCAGTAGTTGGGGGGGCCATCAGCCCCAGCATTTT	CASSWGGHQPQHF	-	TRBV19	-	TRBJ1-5
TGCAGCGTTGAAGATTGGGGGGACAGGGGGAAGTACGAGCAGTACTTC	CSVEDWGDRGKYEQYF	TRBD1	TRBV29-1	-	TRBJ2-7
TGTGCCTGGAGTGGGGGGGGGATCTCCTACGAGCAGTACTTC	CAWSGGGISYEQYF	TRBD2	TRBV30	-	TRBJ2-7
TGTGCCAGCGGTCTTACAGGGGGGTCCAAAAACATTCAGTACTTC	CASGLTGGSKNIQYF	TRBD1	TRBV27	-	TRBJ2-4
TGTGCCAGCAGTTTATCTTCCAGGGACAATCAGCCCCAGCATTTT	CASSLSSRDNQPQHF	-	TRBV27	few	TRBJ1-5
TGTGCCTGGGGATGGAGGGACGAGCAGTACTTC	CAWGWRDEQYF	-	TRBV30	few	TRBJ2-7
TGTGCCAGCAGTGAAGGTGGTCAGGGGTCGGAGACCCAGTACTTC	CASSEGGQGSETQYF	-	TRBV6-1	medium-sized	TRBJ2-5
TGTGCCAGCAGTTTAGGACAGGGCTGGAATTCACCCCTCCACTTT	CASSLGQGWNSPLHF	TRBD1	TRBV27	-	TRBJ1-6